This T cell receptor beta chain came from a study of molecular identifiers for immune sequencing clone quantification. Naive CD8 T cells underwent sorting with the CD8+CD4-CCR7+CD45RA+ definition. One entry per CDR3 protein, called by TCRdb with MiXCR from the PCR reads. This table has 85,000 to 100,000 distinct CDR3 sequences, 20% to 30% appearing once. In its sample, this clonotype was seen many times. CDR1 is SGHTS and CDR2 is YDEGEE in the germline V gene. V lost 1 base and J lost 0, with 4 bases in between. The CDR3 has 14 amino acids. The sample comprised naive CD8+ T cells from blood, with Jurkat cell RNA spiked in. The subset here: FACS-sorted CD8+CD4-CCR7+CD45RA+ naive T cells. This chain uses TRBV5-8 with TRBJ2-2, with D unresolved. The TCR comes from a human donor in good health. Some libraries in this study had Jurkat cell RNA spiked in. CDR3 in amino acids: CASSLYANTGELFF. The CDR3 DNA reads as TGTGCCAGCAGCTTGTACGCGAACACCGGGGAGCTGTTTTTT.